These 32 T cell receptor beta chains were all obtained from the same sample, sequenced in a study of blood T cells in healthy people across ages. Through a sample-barcoded 5' primer and a J-beta primer mix, a second PCR was run for roughly 6 to 12 cycles. TCRdb used MiXCR to reprocess the 5' RACE reads, holding one entry per CDR3 protein. In the table there are some 670,000 distinct CDR3 sequences, roughly half of which are singletons. The specimen was blood. The receptor set was obtained from a woman of 80 years or more in good health.

The chain recombines TRBV20-1 with TRBJ2-7; 7 bases line up with TRBD1. Germline assignment: CDR1 DFQATT and CDR2 SNEGSKA (reference sequence). The CDR3 runs to 15 residues. V was clipped by 1 base and J by 4 bases; unmatched bases: 10. The DNA of the CDR3 is TGCAGTGCTAGAGTTAGGGGGACAGATCCATACGAGCAGTACTTC. This gives the protein CSARVRGTDPYEQYF.

Notes on this clonotype: A much larger clone sits a single nucleotide away, making a read error possible. The V and J genes are TRBV9 and TRBJ2-1; a possible D gene is TRBD2 (6 bases). CDR3 length: 15 amino acids. Trimming took off 3 bases at V and 6 bases at J, with 16 bases between the two ends. CDR1 and CDR2 from the germline V gene are SGDLS and YYNGEE. This CDR3 reads CASSAPGTYCNEQFF. DNA of the CDR3: TGTGCCAGCAGCGCCCCCGGGACTTATTGCAATGAGCAGTTCTTC. Using reference TRBV9 and TRBJ2-1 for the parts outside the CDR3, the full variable domain is DSGVTQTPKHLITATGQRVTLRCSPRSGDLSVYWYQQSLDQGLQFLIQYYNGEERAKGNILERFSAQQFPDLHSELNLSSLELGDSALYFCASSAPGTYCNEQFFGPGTRLTVL.

The genes are TRBV6-5 and TRBJ1-6; no clear D gene. Germline values: CDR1 MNHEY, CDR2 SVGAGI. This CDR3 region has 15 residues. Trimming removed 6 bases from V and 8 bases from J, with 17 bases in between. CDR3 coding DNA: TGTGCCAGCAGACCCCCCTGGGCCCAGGATTCACCCCTCCACTTT. Translating gives CASRPPWAQDSPLHF.

This clonotype was recorded a few times. V gene TRBV30 combines with J gene TRBJ1-4; D is unclear. Germline V lookup: CDR1 GTSNPN, CDR2 SVGIG (reference sequence). The CDR3 totals 14 residues. The V end lost 0 bases, the J end lost 8 bases, and 13 bases lay between the germline ends. CDR3 DNA: TGTGCCTGGAGTGTACGGTGGGAAAGCGAAAAACTGTTTTTT. It encodes CAWSVRWESEKLFF.

V is TRBV5-1 and J is TRBJ2-5, with D possibly TRBD2 on 5 matching bases. CDR3 length: 13 amino acids. V lost 4 bases, J lost 2 bases, and 9 bases lay in between. Germline CDR1 and CDR2: SGHRS and YFSETQ. The CDR3 DNA reads TGCGCCAGCAGCGAGGCGGGTCAAGAGACCCAGTACTTC. Translated: CASSEAGQETQYF. The full variable domain, its missing parts supplied by reference TRBV5-1 and TRBJ2-5, is KAGVTQTPRYLIKTRGQQVTLSCSPISGHRSVSWYQQTPGQGLQFLFEYFSETQRNKGNFPGRFSGRQFSNSRSEMNVSTLELGDSALYLCASSEAGQETQYFGPGTRLLVL.

As for this clonotype: A much larger clone lies a single base off, so this may be a read error. This rearrangement joins TRBV18 to TRBJ2-3; D assignment may be TRBD1 or TRBD2 (5 bases each). The CDR3 is 13 amino acids. Germline-derived CDR1 and CDR2 are KGHSH and LQKENI. CDR3 nucleotide sequence: TGTGCCAGCTCACTTAACCAGGGAGATATGCAGTATTTT. The encoded protein is CASSLNQGDMQYF.

This chain links TRBV3-1 with TRBJ2-5; D is ambiguous. Trimming took off 4 bases at V and 7 bases at J, with 10 bases between the two ends. CDR3 length equals 12 residues. Per the germline V gene, CDR1 is LGHDT and CDR2 is YNNKEL (reference sequence). The CDR3 loop is CASSRNTGTQYF. The CDR3 region has the DNA TGTGCCAGCAGCCGGAATACGGGGACCCAGTACTTC.

This chain connects TRBV19 to TRBJ2-1, with 9 bases matching TRBD2. This CDR3 is built from 14 residues. Germline assignment: CDR1 LNHDA and CDR2 SQIVND (reference sequence). Germline trimming cut 7 bases from V and 10 bases from J; bases unmatched to any gene: 11. The CDR3 DNA follows: TGTGCCAGTAACGCTAGCGGGAAGGGAAGGGAGCAGTTCTTC. It translates to CASNASGKGREQFF.

The chain uses TRBV2 and TRBJ1-1; the match to TRBD1 covers 8 bases. CDR3 size: 12 residues. Germline CDR1 is SNHLY and CDR2 is FYNNEI. The junction had 5 bases not matched to a gene; V was cut back by 8 bases and J by 6 bases. Here the CDR3 reads CASLRQGSEAFF. The CDR3 coding sequence is TGTGCCAGCCTTCGACAGGGGTCTGAAGCTTTCTTT.

At least ten counts were recorded for this clonotype. The V and J genes are TRBV11-3 and TRBJ2-1, with D perhaps being TRBD1 or TRBD2 (5 bases each). The CDR3 length is 15 residues. Germline assignment: CDR1 SGHNT and CDR2 YENEEA. Trimming left V 5 bases short and J 0 bases short, with 11 bases between. Written as DNA, the CDR3 is TGTGCCAGCAGCCCGGGACGGAGCTCCTACAATGAGCAGTTCTTC. Residues: CASSPGRSSYNEQFF. The whole variable domain, remainder taken from reference TRBV11-3 and TRBJ2-1, is EAGVVQSPRYKIIEKKQPVAFWCNPISGHNTLYWYLQNLGQGPELLIRYENEEAVDDSQLPKDRFSAERLKGVDSTLKIQPAELGDSAVYLCASSPGRSSYNEQFFGPGTRLTVL.

At least ten counts were recorded for this clonotype. This chain links TRBV29-1 with TRBJ2-5; tentative D call: TRBD1 (5 bases). This CDR3 spans 16 amino acids. The V end was cut by 7 bases, the J end by 4 bases, with 25 bases between. The germline V gene has CDR1 SQVTM and CDR2 ANQGSEA. The CDR3 DNA sequence: TGCAGCGAATTCCCCCCATGTGGGTTGGGGCGAGAGACCCAGTACTTC. Translating it yields CSEFPPCGLGRETQYF.

To note about this clonotype: A much larger clone differs by one base, so this may be a read error. The chain carries TRBV11-2 and TRBJ2-5; 9 bases fit TRBD1. V lost 4 bases and J lost 4; bases outside the gene matches: 16. The germline V gene encodes CDR1 SGHAT and CDR2 FQNNGV. This CDR3 is built from 18 residues. The CDR3 DNA sequence: TGTGCCAGCAGCTCCCAAGGGACAGGGAGATTGGTTGGAGAGACCCAGTACTTC. Translating gives CASSSQGTGRLVGETQYF.

This clonotype was seen repeatedly, ten times or more. V is TRBV7-2 and J is TRBJ1-5, with 9 bases matching TRBD1. Germline V CDR1 and CDR2: SGHTA, FQGNSA. V was clipped by 6 bases and J by 0 bases; unmatched bases: 3. This CDR3 contains 15 residues. The CDR3 is CASRGTGYSNQPQHF. Written as DNA, the CDR3 is TGTGCCAGCAGAGGGACAGGGTATAGCAATCAGCCCCAGCATTTT.

The chain links TRBV6-2 or TRBV6-3 to TRBJ2-5, with 12 bases aligning to TRBD2. CDR3 length: 16 amino acids. CDR1 and CDR2 (germline): MNHEY, SVGEGT. The V gene end was trimmed by 6 bases and the J gene end by 5 bases; junction bases not matched to a gene: 10. CDR3 residues: CASRPGLAGTPETQYF. The CDR3 DNA sequence: TGTGCCAGCAGACCTGGACTAGCGGGAACCCCTGAGACCCAGTACTTC.

This sequence joins TRBV20-1 and TRBJ2-4; D may be TRBD1 (6 bases). Near its end, the DNA agrees better with TRBJ2-5, so the J call may be wrong. Per germline, CDR1 DFQATT and CDR2 SNEGSKA (reference sequence). The CDR3 consists of 14 residues. CDR3 nucleotides: TGCAGTGCTAGTCCTCAGACAGGCATGGCGACCCAGTACTTC. Translation: CSASPQTGMATQYF.

This clonotype was recorded many times. J is TRBJ2-7 and V is TRBV5-1; D gene unclear. Germline V gene data show CDR1 as SGHRS and CDR2 as YFSETQ. The CDR3 extends over 16 amino acids. The V end lost 2 bases, the J end lost 1 base, and 16 bases lay between the germline ends. The CDR3 sequence is CASSFSYGGISYEQYF. DNA for the CDR3: TGCGCCAGCAGCTTTTCATACGGTGGCATTTCCTACGAGCAGTACTTC.

CDR3 bases: TGTGCCAGCAGCCAAGTGGGCAACTACGTGCCCCAAGAGACCCAGTACTTC. As protein: CASSQVGNYVPQETQYF. The V gene is TRBV4-2, the J gene TRBJ2-5, with unresolved D. CDR1 LGHNA and CDR2 YNFKEQ come from the germline V gene. Trimming shortened V by 1 base and J by 1 base, and 16 bases separated the two germline ends. The CDR3 is 17 residues long.

There are a few counts of this clonotype. V usage is TRBV12-3 or TRBV12-4 and J usage is TRBJ2-5; the D is unclear. This CDR3 has 12 amino acids. The ends were cut back, 6 bases at V and 6 bases at J, with 11 bases in the middle. The CDR3 region is CASSLRGQTQYF. The CDR3 DNA sequence: TGTGCCAGCAGCCTTCGCGGACAGACCCAGTACTTC.

This clonotype appeared many times. The chain links TRBV4-2 to TRBJ1-2; D may be TRBD1 (5 bases). In germline, CDR1 is LGHNA, CDR2 YNFKEQ. V lost 0 bases to trimming and J lost 2 bases, with 10 bases between them. This CDR3 is built from 15 residues. Here the CDR3 DNA reads TGTGCCAGCAGCCAAGACCCAGGGCGGAACTATGGCTACACCTTC. Protein product: CASSQDPGRNYGYTF.

This clonotype showed up many times. V usage is TRBV5-1 and J usage is TRBJ2-3; 8 bases match TRBD1. J gave up 4 bases and V 7 bases, and 8 bases lay outside the gene matches. Germline V gene lookup returns CDR1 SGHRS and CDR2 YFSETQ. The CDR3 is 14 amino acids. The CDR3 region is CASGGQGGPDTQYF. The CDR3 DNA reads as TGCGCCAGCGGTGGACAGGGAGGCCCAGATACGCAGTATTTT. Complete variable domain (other parts from reference TRBV5-1 and TRBJ2-3): KAGVTQTPRYLIKTRGQQVTLSCSPISGHRSVSWYQQTPGQGLQFLFEYFSETQRNKGNFPGRFSGRQFSNSRSEMNVSTLELGDSALYLCASGGQGGPDTQYFGPGTRLTVL.

On this clonotype: With a much larger clone just one base away, this may be a read error. Written as DNA, the CDR3 is TGCAGCTTCAGTGGGGAGGGCAATGAGCAGTTCTTC. Encoded protein: CSFSGEGNEQFF. The gene calls are TRBV29-1 and TRBJ2-1, with TRBD2 matching 7 bases. In germline, CDR1 is SQVTM, CDR2 ANQGSEA. This CDR3 is 12 amino acids long. The J segment lost 6 bases and the V segment lost 8 bases, leaving 7 bases of the junction unmatched.

Comments on this clonotype: A read error may explain this, as a much larger clone is one base away. The V call is TRBV20-1, the J call TRBJ2-5; TRBD2 matches 9 bases. In germline, CDR1 is DFQATT, CDR2 SNEGSKA (reference sequence). This CDR3 has 16 amino acids. V trimming: 6 bases; J trimming: 11 bases; junction bases outside the gene matches: 22. Written as DNA, the CDR3 is TGCAGTGCCCGGGGTGTAGCGGGAGTAAAGTACGCTGAGCAGTACTTC. As protein: CSARGVAGVKYAEQYF.

The chain combines TRBV5-1 with TRBJ1-2; TRBD1 is a possible D gene (6 bases). This CDR3 has 12 residues. Deletions cut 10 bases from V and 4 bases from J, with 14 bases between. CDR1 SGHRS and CDR2 YFSETQ come from the germline V gene. CDR3 DNA sequence: TGCGCCTCCCGGGACAATTCCTATGGCTACACCTTC. Residues: CASRDNSYGYTF.

This CDR3 is CASSAAGFTGELFF. The CDR3 region has the DNA TGTGCCAGCAGTGCGGCAGGGTTCACCGGGGAGCTGTTTTTT. V is TRBV12-3 or TRBV12-4 and J is TRBJ2-2, with TRBD1 as a possible D gene (5 bases). The length of the CDR3 is 14 residues. Trimming cost V 5 bases and J 4 bases, with 11 bases left between them.

V usage is TRBV27 and J usage is TRBJ1-5; D is ambiguous. CDR1 MNHEY and CDR2 SMNVEV come from the germline V gene (reference sequence). V was cut by 5 bases and J by 1 base, with 12 bases left in between. CDR3 length equals 15 residues. CDR3 nucleotides: TGTGCCAGCAGTCCGGTCATTCGCAGCAATCAGCCCCAGCATTTT. This encodes CASSPVIRSNQPQHF.

The chain uses TRBV12-3 or TRBV12-4 and TRBJ2-4, with TRBD2 matching over 9 bases. The end of the DNA fits TRBJ2-7 better, so the J call may be wrong. The CDR3 spans 15 residues. CDR3 coding DNA: TGTGCCAGCAGCCCTAGCGGGGTCGTCTCCTACGAGCAGTACTTC. Protein: CASSPSGVVSYEQYF.

The table lists this clonotype with a count of one. This rearrangement joins TRBV7-2 to TRBJ2-1; D might be TRBD1 (5 bases). The V gene's germline CDR1 is SGHTA and CDR2 FQGNSA. Trimming took off 5 bases at V and 9 bases at J, with 14 bases between the two ends. The CDR3 runs to 13 residues. CDR3 sequence (DNA): TGTGCCAGCAGCCCTAACAGGAACCGTGAGCAGTTCTTC. Translated, it gives CASSPNRNREQFF. Variable domain in full (rest from reference TRBV7-2 and TRBJ2-1): GAGVSQSPSNKVTEKGKDVELRCDPISGHTALYWYRQSLGQGLEFLIYFQGNSAPDKSGLPSDRFSAERTGGSVSTLTIQRTQQEDSAVYLCASSPNRNREQFFGPGTRLTVL.

The rearrangement links TRBV7-2 to TRBJ2-1; TRBD2 matches at 8 bases. CDR3 length: 16 amino acids. Looked up from germline, CDR1 is SGHTA and CDR2 is FQGNSA. Germline trimming cut 2 bases from V and 8 bases from J; bases unmatched to any gene: 11. The CDR3 sequence: CASSLPGLVKVDEQFF. The CDR3 DNA sequence: TGTGCCAGCAGCTTACCGGGACTAGTTAAGGTCGATGAGCAGTTCTTC.

A word on this clonotype: A clone one base away is much larger, so this may be a read error. The CDR3 bases are TGTGCCAGCCGCAGGACTATGCACCAAGAGACCCAGTACTTC. This codes for CASRRTMHQETQYF. The chain joins TRBV6-1 to TRBJ2-5, with a tentative D call TRBD2 (6 bases). CDR1 MNHNS and CDR2 SASEGT come from the germline V gene. V lost 8 bases and J 0 bases, leaving 13 bases between the germline ends. CDR3 size: 14 residues.

This clonotype was found a few times. V gene TRBV24-1 combines with J gene TRBJ2-3; 8 bases fit TRBD2. Trimming cost V 9 bases and J 4 bases; bases outside gene matches: 17. The CDR3 runs 17 residues. Germline V gene lookup returns CDR1 KGHDR and CDR2 SFDVKD. The CDR3, as DNA: TGTGCCACCTCCGGGAGAGCGGGGGTTGCAAGATCAGATACGCAGTATTTT. It specifies CATSGRAGVARSDTQYF.

This clonotype was recorded a few times. Here the CDR3 reads CASSRETTNEKLFF. The DNA for the CDR3 is TGCGCCAGCAGCCGGGAGACAACTAATGAAAAACTGTTTTTT. The chain is built from TRBV5-1 and TRBJ1-4; D unresolved. The V end lost 4 bases, the J end lost 0 bases, and 7 bases lay between the germline ends. Per germline, CDR1 SGHRS and CDR2 YFSETQ. This CDR3 region has 14 residues. Complete variable domain (other parts from reference TRBV5-1 and TRBJ1-4): KAGVTQTPRYLIKTRGQQVTLSCSPISGHRSVSWYQQTPGQGLQFLFEYFSETQRNKGNFPGRFSGRQFSNSRSEMNVSTLELGDSALYLCASSRETTNEKLFFGSGTQLSVL.

This chain joins TRBV6-5 and TRBJ2-7, with 13 positions matching TRBD2. Trimming at V came to 2 bases and at J to 0 bases, leaving 4 bases not matched to a gene. The CDR3 is made up of 17 amino acids. CDR1 and CDR2 from the germline V gene are MNHEY and SVGAGI. The CDR3 protein is CASSYRGLAGSSYEQYF. DNA of the CDR3: TGTGCCAGCAGTTACCGGGGACTAGCGGGGAGCTCCTACGAGCAGTACTTC.